These 25 T cell receptor beta chains were sequenced from one sample in a study of blood T cell repertoires in COVID-19. The repertoire was sequenced with immunoSEQ multiplex PCR; TCRdb's copy has only in-frame clones and lacks some. This table has roughly 290,000 clones, over 75% appearing once. Sequenced input: peripheral blood. Receptors were obtained from a human donor with COVID-19, enrolled during active disease. The donor label of this sample is uncertain.

V and J are TRBV7-2 and TRBJ2-3, with a possible D match to TRBD1 (7 bases). Germline V gives CDR1 SGHTA, CDR2 FQGNSA. The CDR3 consists of 14 residues. V gave up 5 bases and J gave up 6 bases, with 15 bases separating them. As DNA, the CDR3 is TGTGCCAGCAGCCCCCAGGGGGGCCCCGATACGCAGTATTTT. Encoded protein: CASSPQGGPDTQYF.

The CDR3 bases are TGTGCCAGCAGTTTATCTGGGACTAGCGGGATAAAGCAGTACTTC. Its translation is CASSLSGTSGIKQYF. This chain connects TRBV27 to TRBJ2-7; 13 positions match TRBD2. The CDR3 totals 15 residues. Looked up from germline, CDR1 is MNHEY and CDR2 is SMNVEV (reference sequence). V dropped 0 bases and J dropped 8; count of bases not matched to a gene: 4.

This clone was seen a single time. The chain couples TRBV5-1 to TRBJ2-7; TRBD1 matches 7 bases. Germline V CDR1 and CDR2: SGHRS, YFSETQ. The ends lost 4 bases at V and 3 bases at J; junction bases unmatched: 7. This CDR3 is built from 14 residues. This CDR3 is CASSPFGQDYEQYF. The CDR3 region has the DNA TGCGCCAGCAGCCCTTTCGGACAGGACTACGAGCAGTACTTC.

The gene calls are TRBV5-1 and TRBJ2-7; D unresolved. V lost 3 bases and J lost 2, with 12 bases in between. Germline V lookup: CDR1 SGHRS, CDR2 YFSETQ. This CDR3 comprises 14 residues. The DNA of the CDR3 is TGCGCCAGCAGCTCCACGGCAGGTGCCTACGAGCAGTACTTC. Translating gives CASSSTAGAYEQYF.

The sample holds many counts of this clone. V is TRBV9 and J is TRBJ2-7; 10 bases fit TRBD2. V dropped 4 bases and J dropped 2; count of bases not matched to a gene: 9. Germline CDR1 is SGDLS and CDR2 is YYNGEE. This CDR3 comprises 16 residues. Written as DNA, the CDR3 is TGTGCCAGCAGCCCGGACCTAGCGGGAGCTACCTACGAGCAGTACTTC. Its protein is CASSPDLAGATYEQYF.

The V gene is TRBV7-9, the J gene TRBJ2-6; tentative D call: TRBD1 (5 bases). This CDR3 has 14 amino acids. Germline V gives CDR1 SEHNR, CDR2 FQNEAQ (reference sequence). V was clipped by 11 bases and J by 2 bases, with 13 bases between them. In DNA, the CDR3 is TGTGCCTGTAGACTGGGGCCTGGGGCCAACGTCCTGACTTTC. This gives the protein CACRLGPGANVLTF. Complete variable domain (other parts from reference TRBV7-9 and TRBJ2-6): DTGVSQNPRHKITKRGQNVTFRCDPISEHNRLYWYRQTLGQGPEFLTYFQNEAQLEKSRLLSDRFSAERPKGSFSTLEIQRTEQGDSAMYLCACRLGPGANVLTFGAGSRLTVL.

The chain joins TRBV2 to TRBJ2-2; no firm D call. The CDR3 length is 14 residues. Germline values: CDR1 SNHLY, CDR2 FYNNEI. V was pared by 3 bases and J by 3 bases, with 8 bases between. CDR3 in DNA: TGTGCCAGCAGTGAGATCTACCACACCGGGGAGCTGTTTTTT. It is translated as CASSEIYHTGELFF.

The chain couples TRBV19 to TRBJ2-7; weak D call: TRBD1 (6 bases). Per the germline V gene, CDR1 is LNHDA and CDR2 is SQIVND (reference sequence). The length of the CDR3 is 14 residues. V dropped 1 base and J dropped 3 bases, with 10 bases sitting between them. CDR3 region: CASSIGRGNYEQYF. For the CDR3, the DNA is TGTGCCAGTAGTATAGGTAGGGGGAACTACGAGCAGTACTTC.

This sequence joins TRBV5-4 and TRBJ1-4; D is ambiguous. The V gene's germline CDR1 is SGHNT and CDR2 YYREEE (reference sequence). Between the trimmed V and J ends, which lost 3 bases and 7 bases, there was a span of 10 bases. The CDR3 contains 13 residues. CDR3 bases: TGTGCCAGCAGCTATCCCGGAGGTGAAAAACTGTTTTTT. This translates into CASSYPGGEKLFF. Combining the CDR3 with reference TRBV5-4 and TRBJ1-4 gives the whole variable domain ETGVTQSPTHLIKTRGQQVTLRCSSQSGHNTVSWYQQALGQGPQFIFQYYREEENGRGNFPPRFSGLQFPNYSSELNVNALELDDSALYLCASSYPGGEKLFFGSGTQLSVL.

The chain recombines TRBV28 with TRBJ1-1; the D is unclear. The CDR3 is 11 amino acids. Per the germline V gene, CDR1 is MDHEN and CDR2 is SYDVKM. V gave up 7 bases and J gave up 8 bases, with 11 bases separating them. The DNA of the CDR3 is TGTGCCAGCACCACTCAATGGGAAGCTTTCTTT. This codes for CASTTQWEAFF.

The rearrangement uses TRBV29-1 and TRBJ2-5; 9 bases align to TRBD2. Trimming at V came to 3 bases and at J to 5 bases, leaving 10 bases not matched to a gene. The CDR3 totals 15 residues. Germline V gives CDR1 SQVTM, CDR2 ANQGSEA. The CDR3 DNA follows: TGCAGCGTTGATAGCCGCGGGAGGGGATGGGAGACCCAGTACTTC. Protein sequence: CSVDSRGRGWETQYF.

This clone came up a few times. This chain links TRBV6-5 with TRBJ2-6, with D possibly matching TRBD1 (5 bases). The CDR3 spans 14 residues. Between the trimmed V and J ends, which lost 5 bases and 3 bases, there was a span of 8 bases. The germline V gene encodes CDR1 MNHEY and CDR2 SVGAGI. The CDR3 is CASSQGFGANVLTF. Written as DNA, the CDR3 is TGTGCCAGCAGTCAGGGTTTTGGGGCCAACGTCCTGACTTTC.

This chain joins TRBV2 and TRBJ2-1; 10 bases map to TRBD1. The germline V gene encodes CDR1 SNHLY and CDR2 FYNNEI. The CDR3 totals 15 residues. Trimming at V came to 8 bases and at J to 6 bases, leaving 10 bases not matched to a gene. The CDR3 region has the DNA TGTGCCAGCCGCACCCGGGACAGGGGAGGCAATGAGCAGTTCTTC. Its translation is CASRTRDRGGNEQFF.

This chain joins TRBV5-1 and TRBJ1-1; D might be TRBD1 (6 bases). Per the germline V gene, CDR1 is SGHRS and CDR2 is YFSETQ. With 5 bases removed from V and 0 bases from J, the gap between germline ends came to 11 bases. This CDR3 region has 14 residues. Here the CDR3 reads CASSITGLNTEAFF. The CDR3 DNA follows: TGCGCCAGCAGTATAACAGGGCTGAACACTGAAGCTTTCTTT.

The CDR3 bases are TGTGCCAGCAGACGCAGGGGCACAGATACGCAGTATTTT. Its protein product is CASRRRGTDTQYF. This rearrangement joins TRBV28 to TRBJ2-3, with D maybe TRBD1 (5 bases). V shed 6 bases and J shed 1 base, with 8 bases lying between them. CDR1 MDHEN and CDR2 SYDVKM come from the germline V gene. The CDR3 length is 13 residues.

V is TRBV3-1 (or the pseudogene TRBV3-2) and J is TRBJ2-7; possibly TRBD1 for D (6 bases). Germline V gene lookup returns CDR1 LGHDT and CDR2 YNNKEL (reference sequence). Trimming took off 0 bases at V and 0 bases at J, with 9 bases between the two ends. The CDR3 consists of 15 residues. The CDR3 spells CASSQETGSSYEQYF. The CDR3 coding sequence is TGTGCCAGCAGCCAAGAAACAGGGAGCTCCTACGAGCAGTACTTC.

The chain couples TRBV6-6 to TRBJ1-2, with D possibly TRBD1 on 5 matching bases. V lost 6 bases, J lost 5 bases, and 19 bases lay in between. Germline CDR1 reads MNHNY; CDR2 reads SVGAGI (reference sequence). The CDR3 length is 15 residues. Written as DNA, the CDR3 is TGTGCCAGCAGCCCCGTCGCCAGGGCGATTTATGGCTACACCTTC. The encoded protein is CASSPVARAIYGYTF.

The rearrangement joins TRBV5-5 to TRBJ2-1, with 14 bases matching TRBD2. Per the germline V gene, CDR1 is SGHKS and CDR2 is YYEKEE (reference sequence). V shed 1 base, J shed 4 bases, and the junction held 1 base outside the gene matches. This CDR3 is 16 amino acids long. The CDR3 protein is CASSLRLAGGYNEQFF. The CDR3 nucleotides are TGTGCCAGCAGCTTGCGACTAGCGGGAGGGTACAATGAGCAGTTCTTC.

This clone showed up just a few times. The chain employs TRBV9 and TRBJ2-7; 9 bases agree with TRBD2. After removal of 0 bases from V and 9 bases from J, the junction contained 7 bases not matched to a gene. The CDR3 is 14 amino acids. Germline lookup yields CDR1 SGDLS and CDR2 YYNGEE. Here the CDR3 DNA reads TGTGCCAGCAGCGTAGAGAATAGCGGGAGAGGGCAGTACTTC. Amino acids: CASSVENSGRGQYF.

The chain combines TRBV9 with TRBJ2-1; D may be TRBD2 (5 bases). This CDR3 is built from 13 residues. V lost 0 bases to trimming and J lost 8 bases, with 9 bases between them. Germline assignment: CDR1 SGDLS and CDR2 YYNGEE. The DNA of the CDR3 is TGTGCCAGCAGCGTAGGGCTAGCTCATGAGCAGTTCTTC. This sequence encodes CASSVGLAHEQFF.

V and J are TRBV28 and TRBJ1-4; D remains ambiguous. V dropped 3 bases and J dropped 4 bases, with 9 bases sitting between them. Germline CDR1 MDHEN, CDR2 SYDVKM. This CDR3 region has 14 residues. The CDR3 here is CASSLVRSNEKLFF. In nucleotides, the CDR3 is TGTGCCAGCAGTTTGGTGCGAAGTAATGAAAAACTGTTTTTT.

The chain combines TRBV2 with TRBJ1-3; the D gene is possibly TRBD1 (5 bases). This CDR3 contains 13 residues. Germline V lookup: CDR1 SNHLY, CDR2 FYNNEI. Trimming cost V 6 bases and J 4 bases, with 10 bases left between them. The DNA for the CDR3 is TGTGCCAGCAGACAGGCGGGAGGAAACACCATATATTTT. Translated: CASRQAGGNTIYF.

V is TRBV7-2 and J is TRBJ2-4, with 7 bases fitting TRBD2. Germline CDR1 and CDR2: SGHTA and FQGNSA. This CDR3 contains 17 residues. The V gene end was trimmed by 0 bases and the J gene end by 0 bases; junction bases not matched to a gene: 5. CDR3 in DNA: TGTGCCAGCAGCTTAGCGGGGGGGAGCCTAGCCAAAAACATTCAGTACTTC. Protein product: CASSLAGGSLAKNIQYF. The whole variable domain, remainder taken from reference TRBV7-2 and TRBJ2-4, is GAGVSQSPSNKVTEKGKDVELRCDPISGHTALYWYRQSLGQGLEFLIYFQGNSAPDKSGLPSDRFSAERTGGSVSTLTIQRTQQEDSAVYLCASSLAGGSLAKNIQYFGAGTRLSVL.

V usage is TRBV9 and J usage is TRBJ2-5, with TRBD1 matching 8 bases. The CDR3 spans 14 residues. The V gene end was trimmed by 4 bases and the J gene end by 5 bases; junction bases not matched to a gene: 7. Germline loops: CDR1 SGDLS, CDR2 YYNGEE. CDR3 DNA: TGTGCCAGCAGCCCTCGGACAGGGAGGGAGACCCAGTACTTC. The encoded protein is CASSPRTGRETQYF.

In this sample, this clone turned up a few times. The chain employs TRBV9 and TRBJ1-4, with 7 bases fitting TRBD1. The J segment lost 4 bases and the V segment lost 0 bases, leaving 3 bases of the junction unmatched. Germline-derived CDR1 and CDR2 are SGDLS and YYNGEE. The CDR3 extends over 15 amino acids. DNA of the CDR3: TGTGCCAGCAGCGTAGGGGCAGGGGGTAATGAAAAACTGTTTTTT. Translation: CASSVGAGGNEKLFF.